This entry describes one T cell receptor beta chain. This sample was taken from a study of blood T cell repertoires in COVID-19. Across the study: The study drew acute and convalescent COVID-19 samples from the United States, Italy and Spain.

Authors' analysis steps: Amplification with reference gene primers provided the estimates of nucleated cell counts. Measured with immunoSEQ multiplex PCR; TCRdb has only the in-frame clones, and not every one. V, J and clone size derive from that table, while D and trimming were established from the DNA sequence. In the table there are 250,000 to 350,000 clones, 80% to 90% of which are singletons. Grouping used clinical history reported by participants in a survey and questionnaire. Two negative PCRs, clearance, or symptom resolution had been documented for recovered Cohort 3 donors. Germline V gene sequence: CDR1 DFQATT, CDR2 SNEGSKA (reference sequence). This CDR3 is built from 11 residues.

Sequenced sample: PBMCs or T cells enriched from blood (not recorded which). The V call is TRBV20-1, the J call TRBJ1-4; a possible D gene is TRBD1 (5 bases). This sequence originates from a woman aged 25 to 39 who had recovered from COVID-19. The CDR3 region is CRGGSGEKLFF. DNA of the CDR3: TGCAGGGGGGGTAGCGGTGAAAAACTGTTTTTT.